The next 4 T cell receptor beta chains were all read from a single sample in a study of T cell repertoires in cytomegalovirus infection. Using its own MiXCR run on the reads, TCRdb lists one record per CDR3 protein. The table records about 680,000 distinct CDR3 sequences, more than 20% of them present only once. Sequencing was carried out using CD8+ T cells from PBMCs. These receptors came from a human donor in good health (CMV status not recorded). Some clones in this sample may be carry-over from other donors' samples.

There are a few counts of this clonotype. The chain carries TRBV28 and TRBJ1-1, with 11 bases aligning to TRBD1. There are 15 residues in the CDR3. Germline V gene data show CDR1 as MDHEN and CDR2 as SYDVKM. Trimming took 6 bases from V and 3 from J; bases not matched to a gene: 6. CDR3 nucleotide sequence: TGTGCCAGCAGACTCGGACAGGGGGCGTACACTGAAGCTTTCTTT. Translating it yields CASRLGQGAYTEAFF. Drawing the rest from reference TRBV28 and TRBJ1-1, the complete variable domain is DVKVTQSSRYLVKRTGEKVFLECVQDMDHENMFWYRQDPGLGLRLIYFSYDVKMKEKGDIPEGYSVSREKKERFSLILESASTNQTSMYLCASRLGQGAYTEAFFGQGTRLTVV.

As for this clonotype: This may be a read error, as it is one base from a much larger clone. The chain employs TRBV5-5 and TRBJ2-1; D gene uncertain. V dropped 1 base and J dropped 9 bases, with 5 bases sitting between them. There are 11 residues in the CDR3. The germline CDR1 and CDR2 sequences are SGHKS and YYEKEE (reference sequence). CDR3 nucleotides: TGTGCCAGCAGCTTGATGTCTGAGCAGTTCTTC. Translating gives CASSLMSEQFF. Variable domain in full (rest from reference TRBV5-5 and TRBJ2-1): DAGVTQSPTHLIKTRGQQVTLRCSPISGHKSVSWYQQVLGQGPQFIFQYYEKEERGRGNFPDRFSARQFPNYSSELNVNALLLGDSALYLCASSLMSEQFFGPGTRLTVL.

This chain links TRBV6-5 with TRBJ2-1; TRBD2 aligns across 9 bases. Germline V CDR1 and CDR2: MNHEY, SVGAGI. This CDR3 is built from 16 residues. V lost 0 bases and J lost 10; bases outside the gene matches: 10. The DNA for the CDR3 is TGTGCCAGCAGTTACTCGCCGGGACTAGCAGGATTAGAGCAGTTCTTC. Protein product: CASSYSPGLAGLEQFF.

This clonotype was detected ten times or more. The chain is built from TRBV28 and TRBJ2-2; no firm D call. The ends were cut back, 1 base at V and 8 bases at J, with 5 bases in the middle. Looked up from germline, CDR1 is MDHEN and CDR2 is SYDVKM. The CDR3 is 12 residues long. The CDR3 region is CASSLLGGELFF. The CDR3 nucleotides read TGTGCCAGCAGTTTATTAGGTGGGGAGCTGTTTTTT.